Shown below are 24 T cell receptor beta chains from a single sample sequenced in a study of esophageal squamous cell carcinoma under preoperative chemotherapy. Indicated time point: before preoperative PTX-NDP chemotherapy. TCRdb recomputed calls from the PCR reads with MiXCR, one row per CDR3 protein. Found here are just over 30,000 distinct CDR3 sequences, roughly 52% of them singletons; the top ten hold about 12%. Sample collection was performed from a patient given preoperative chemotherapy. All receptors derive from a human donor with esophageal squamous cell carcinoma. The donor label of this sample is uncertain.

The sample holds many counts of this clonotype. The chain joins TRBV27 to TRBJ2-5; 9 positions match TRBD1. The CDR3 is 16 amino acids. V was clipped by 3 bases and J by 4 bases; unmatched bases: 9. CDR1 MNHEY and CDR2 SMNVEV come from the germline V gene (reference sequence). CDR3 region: CASSLRWDRVGETQYF. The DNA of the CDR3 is TGTGCCAGCAGTTTGCGCTGGGACAGGGTCGGAGAGACCCAGTACTTC.

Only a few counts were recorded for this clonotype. CDR3: CASSSAGGTGEQYF. For the CDR3, the DNA is TGTGCCAGCAGCTCCGCGGGAGGAACGGGAGAGCAGTACTTC. This chain connects TRBV4-2 to TRBJ2-7, with 8 bases aligning to TRBD2. V was pared by 5 bases and J by 7 bases, with 10 bases of the junction left unmatched. The germline V gene has CDR1 LGHNA and CDR2 YNFKEQ. The CDR3 length is 14 residues.

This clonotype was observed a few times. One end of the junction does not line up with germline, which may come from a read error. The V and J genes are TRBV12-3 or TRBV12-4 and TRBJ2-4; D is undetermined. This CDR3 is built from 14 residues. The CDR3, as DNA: TGTGCGGGTACCGGGCCCCGTGCCCAAAACATCCAGTACTTC. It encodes CAGTGPRAQNIQYF.

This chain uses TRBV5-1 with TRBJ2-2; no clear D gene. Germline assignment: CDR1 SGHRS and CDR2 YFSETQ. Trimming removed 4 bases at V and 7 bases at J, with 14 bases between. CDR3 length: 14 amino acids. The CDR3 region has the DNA TGCGCCAGCAGCGAGGTCACAGCTGTCGGGGAGCTGTTTTTT. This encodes CASSEVTAVGELFF.

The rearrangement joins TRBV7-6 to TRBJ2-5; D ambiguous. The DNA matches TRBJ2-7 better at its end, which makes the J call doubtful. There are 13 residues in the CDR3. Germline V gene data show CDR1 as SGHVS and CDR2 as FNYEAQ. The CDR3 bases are TGTGCCAGCAGCACAAAACCAAACTACGAGCAGTACTTC. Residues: CASSTKPNYEQYF.

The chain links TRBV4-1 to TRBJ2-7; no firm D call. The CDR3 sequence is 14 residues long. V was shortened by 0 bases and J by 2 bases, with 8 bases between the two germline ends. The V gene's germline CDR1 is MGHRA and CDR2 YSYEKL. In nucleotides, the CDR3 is TGCGCCAGCAGCCAAGATCTCGGAACCTACGAGCAGTACTTC. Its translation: CASSQDLGTYEQYF.

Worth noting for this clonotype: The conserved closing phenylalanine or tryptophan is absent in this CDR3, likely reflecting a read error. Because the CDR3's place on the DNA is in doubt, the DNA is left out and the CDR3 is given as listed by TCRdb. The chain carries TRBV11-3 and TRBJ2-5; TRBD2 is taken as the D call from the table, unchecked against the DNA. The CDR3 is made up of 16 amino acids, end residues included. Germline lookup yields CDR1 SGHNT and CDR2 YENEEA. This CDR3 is CASSLGIAGIQATQFS.

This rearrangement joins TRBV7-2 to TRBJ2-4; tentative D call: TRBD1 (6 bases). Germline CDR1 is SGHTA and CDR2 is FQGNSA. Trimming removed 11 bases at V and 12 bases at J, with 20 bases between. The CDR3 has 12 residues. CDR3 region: CAGGLDQGGQYF. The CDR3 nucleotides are TGTGCCGGGGGCCTAGACCAAGGGGGTCAGTACTTC.

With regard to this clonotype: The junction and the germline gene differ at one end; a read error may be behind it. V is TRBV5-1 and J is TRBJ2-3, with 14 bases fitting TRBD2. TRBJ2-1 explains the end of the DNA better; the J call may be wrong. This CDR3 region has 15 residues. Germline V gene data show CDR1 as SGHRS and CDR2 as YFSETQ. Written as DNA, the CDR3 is TGTGCCAGCAGCCGACTAGCGGGAGGGGAAAACATTCAGTTCTTC. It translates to CASSRLAGGENIQFF.

The CDR3 DNA is TGTGCCAGCAGACCTACTAGCGGGGGTACAGATACGCAGTATTTT. This encodes CASRPTSGGTDTQYF. This chain uses TRBV12-3 or TRBV12-4 with TRBJ2-3; TRBD2 aligns across 11 bases. Losses at the gene ends were 6 bases for V and 3 bases for J; bases not matched to a gene: 5. The CDR3 has 15 residues.

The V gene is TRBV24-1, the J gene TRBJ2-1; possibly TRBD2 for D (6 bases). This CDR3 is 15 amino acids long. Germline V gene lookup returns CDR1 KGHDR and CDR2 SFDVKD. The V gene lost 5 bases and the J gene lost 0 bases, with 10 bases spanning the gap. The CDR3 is CATSGERASYNEQFF. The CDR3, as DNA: TGTGCCACCAGTGGTGAGCGGGCCTCCTACAATGAGCAGTTCTTC.

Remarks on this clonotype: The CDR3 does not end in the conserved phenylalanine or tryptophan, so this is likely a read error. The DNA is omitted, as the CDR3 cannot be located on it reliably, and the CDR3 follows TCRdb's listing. The CDR3 here is CASTLLAGGV. The chain carries TRBV12-3 or TRBV12-4 and TRBJ2-6; no DNA check was done on the table's D call, TRBD2. The CDR3 length equals 10 residues, ends included.

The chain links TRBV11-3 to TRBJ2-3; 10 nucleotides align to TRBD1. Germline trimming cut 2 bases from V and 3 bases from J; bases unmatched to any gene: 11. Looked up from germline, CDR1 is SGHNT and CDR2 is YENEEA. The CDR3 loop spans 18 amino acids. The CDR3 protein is CASSLMGQGYRSTDTQYF. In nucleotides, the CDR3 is TGTGCCAGCAGCTTAATGGGACAGGGGTATCGGAGTACAGATACGCAGTATTTT.

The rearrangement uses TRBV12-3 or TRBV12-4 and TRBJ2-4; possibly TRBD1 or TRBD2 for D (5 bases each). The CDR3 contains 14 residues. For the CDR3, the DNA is TGTGCGGGTACCGCCGGCCGGGACCAAGAGACTCAGTACTTC. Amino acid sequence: CAGTAGRDQETQYF.

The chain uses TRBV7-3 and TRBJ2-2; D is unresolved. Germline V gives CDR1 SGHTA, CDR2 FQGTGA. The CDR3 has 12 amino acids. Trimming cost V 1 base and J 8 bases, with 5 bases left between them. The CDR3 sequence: CASSLNDGELFF. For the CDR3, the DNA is TGTGCCAGCAGCTTAAACGATGGGGAGCTGTTTTTT. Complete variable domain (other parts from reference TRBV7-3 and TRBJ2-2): GAGVSQTPSNKVTEKGKYVELRCDPISGHTALYWYRQSLGQGPEFLIYFQGTGAADDSGLPNDRFFAVRPEGSVSTLKIQRTERGDSAVYLCASSLNDGELFFGEGSRLTVL.

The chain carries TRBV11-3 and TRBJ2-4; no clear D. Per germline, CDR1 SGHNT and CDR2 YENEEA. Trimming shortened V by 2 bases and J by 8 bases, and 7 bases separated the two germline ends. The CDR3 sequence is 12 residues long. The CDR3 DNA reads TGTGCCAGCAGCTTAAACGTAGACATTCAGTACTTC. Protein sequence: CASSLNVDIQYF.

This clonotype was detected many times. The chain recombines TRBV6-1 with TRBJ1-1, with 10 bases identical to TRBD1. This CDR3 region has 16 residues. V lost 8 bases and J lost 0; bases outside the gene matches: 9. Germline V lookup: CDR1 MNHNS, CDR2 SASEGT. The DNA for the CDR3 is TGTGCCAGCTTCGCCGGGACAGGGGCAATGAACACTGAAGCTTTCTTT. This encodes CASFAGTGAMNTEAFF.

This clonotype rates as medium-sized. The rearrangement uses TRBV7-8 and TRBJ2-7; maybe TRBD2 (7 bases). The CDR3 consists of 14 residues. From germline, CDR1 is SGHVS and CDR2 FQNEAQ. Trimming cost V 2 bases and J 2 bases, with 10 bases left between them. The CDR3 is CASSLREGAYEQYF. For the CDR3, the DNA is TGTGCCAGCAGCTTAAGGGAGGGGGCCTACGAGCAGTACTTC.

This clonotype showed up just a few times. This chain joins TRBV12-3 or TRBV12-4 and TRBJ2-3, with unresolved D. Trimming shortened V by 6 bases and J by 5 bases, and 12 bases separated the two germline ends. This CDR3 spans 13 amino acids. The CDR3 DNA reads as TGTGCCAGCAGGATAACCCAAGGAGATACGCAGTATTTT. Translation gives CASRITQGDTQYF.

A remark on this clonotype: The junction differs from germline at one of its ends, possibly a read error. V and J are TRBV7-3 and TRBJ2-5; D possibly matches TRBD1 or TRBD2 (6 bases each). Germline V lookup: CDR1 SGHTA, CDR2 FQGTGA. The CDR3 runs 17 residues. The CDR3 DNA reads TGTGCCAGCAGCGCGGTGCCCGGGGGCCGGAACCAAGACACCCAGTACTTC. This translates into CASSAVPGGRNQDTQYF.

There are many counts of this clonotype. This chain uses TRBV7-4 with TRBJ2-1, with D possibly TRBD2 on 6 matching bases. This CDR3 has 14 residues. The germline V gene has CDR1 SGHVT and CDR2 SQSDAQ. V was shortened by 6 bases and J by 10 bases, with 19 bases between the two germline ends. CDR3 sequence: CASRLRRDHYEQFF. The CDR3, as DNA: TGTGCCAGCAGGCTAAGGCGGGACCACTACGAGCAGTTCTTC.

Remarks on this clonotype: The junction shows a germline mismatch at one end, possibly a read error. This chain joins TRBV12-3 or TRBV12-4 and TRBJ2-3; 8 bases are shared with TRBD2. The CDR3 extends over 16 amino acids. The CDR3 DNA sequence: TGTGCCTGCAGTTTAGCGGGGCTGGGAGCCAAAAATACGCAGTACTTT. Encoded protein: CACSLAGLGAKNTQYF.

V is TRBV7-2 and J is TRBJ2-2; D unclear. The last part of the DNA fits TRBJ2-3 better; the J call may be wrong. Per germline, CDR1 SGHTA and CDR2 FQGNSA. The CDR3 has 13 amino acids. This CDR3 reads CASRGVATGAQYF. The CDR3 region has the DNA TGTGCCAGCAGGGGTGTGGCCACCGGTGCGCAGTATTTT.

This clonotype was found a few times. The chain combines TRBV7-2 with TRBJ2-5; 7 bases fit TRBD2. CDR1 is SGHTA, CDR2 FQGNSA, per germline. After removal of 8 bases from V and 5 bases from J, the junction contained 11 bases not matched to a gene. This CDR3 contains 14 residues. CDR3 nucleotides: TGTGCCAGCGGAGGGCGCGGGAGTCGTGAGACCCAGTACTTC. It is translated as CASGGRGSRETQYF.